Sequencing of this TCR beta chain was carried out in a study of CXCR3-negative and CXCR3-positive naive CD8 T cells. Whole-study context: TRB reads totalled about 140 million, about 1.5 +/- 0.3 million per library.

Naive CD8+ T cells showed CD45RO-CCR7+CD27+CD95-. Germline V gene lookup returns CDR1 SGHRS and CDR2 YFSETQ. The CDR3 totals 15 residues. Comment on this clonotype: Its target is not known.

It was by 5' RACE with UMI labels that the TRB cDNA libraries were prepared. One entry per CDR3 protein, without DNA, is what TCRdb gives after re-calling the 5' RACE reads. The sample's table shows over 150,000 distinct CDR3 sequences. The study's findings and limits: Higher TRB CDR3 hydrophobicity marked CXCR3-positive naive cells relative to CXCR3-negative naive cells. Researchers reported similar TRBV-TRBJ usage in naive CXCR3-negative and CXCR3-positive cells, though memory differed.

Sequencing input: naive CXCR3+ CD8+ T cells from blood. Specified subset: CD45RO-CCR7+CD27+CD95- naive CD8+ T cells expressing CXCR3 (TNR3+). This receptor was obtained from a human donor in good health. Some clones in this sample may be carry-over from other donors' samples. The gene calls are TRBV5-1 and TRBJ2-1; TCRdb names TRBD2, which stays unverified in the absence of DNA. The CDR3 is CASSSGLASYNEQFF.